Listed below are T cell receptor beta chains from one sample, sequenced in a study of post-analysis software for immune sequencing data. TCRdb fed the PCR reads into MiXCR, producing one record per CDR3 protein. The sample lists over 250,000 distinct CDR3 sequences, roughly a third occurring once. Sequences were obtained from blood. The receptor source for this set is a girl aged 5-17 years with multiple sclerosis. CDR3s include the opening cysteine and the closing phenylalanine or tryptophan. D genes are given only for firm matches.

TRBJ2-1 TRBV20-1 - CSAQLNEQFF
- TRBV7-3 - CASSLIGGSSYEQYF
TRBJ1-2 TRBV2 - CASLGPTTNYGYTF
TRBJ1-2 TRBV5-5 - CASSYAGAQIYGYTF
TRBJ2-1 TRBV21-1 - CASSVSRGIEQFF
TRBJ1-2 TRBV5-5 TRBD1 CASSLAGQEIYGYTF
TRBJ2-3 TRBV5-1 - CASSGGDYTDTQYF
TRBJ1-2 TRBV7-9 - CASSSPARPYGYTF
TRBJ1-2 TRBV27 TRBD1 CASKPTPTDRLYGYTF
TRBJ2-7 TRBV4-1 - CASSQRKDGTYEQYF
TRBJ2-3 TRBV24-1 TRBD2 CATSDSGLRDTQYF
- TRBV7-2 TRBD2 CASSLVSSGSGYEQYF
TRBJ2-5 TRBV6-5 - CASSTSGTQYF
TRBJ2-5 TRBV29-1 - CSVHGPWKEETQYF
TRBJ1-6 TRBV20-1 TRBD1 CSARENRGHSPLHF
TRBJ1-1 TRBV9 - CASSVTPRFGGVNTEAFF
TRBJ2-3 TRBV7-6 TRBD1 CASSPRPRQGNTDTQYF
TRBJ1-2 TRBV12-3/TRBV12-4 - CASSRGSGYTF
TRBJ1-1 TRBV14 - CASSPRRGTMNTEAFF
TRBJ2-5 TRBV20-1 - CSANALGTQYF
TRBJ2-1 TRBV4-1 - CASSQASTVNEQFF
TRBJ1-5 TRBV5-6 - CASRTRGEQPQHF
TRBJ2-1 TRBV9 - CASSRGVHGEQFF
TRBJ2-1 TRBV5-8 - CASSPLTGRNYNEQFF
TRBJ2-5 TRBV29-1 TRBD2 CSVEDGGVLVNEQYF
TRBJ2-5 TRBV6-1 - CASTRSGLETQYF
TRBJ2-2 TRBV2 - CASYATPNTGELFF
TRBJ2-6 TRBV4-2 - CASSQETSGANVLTF
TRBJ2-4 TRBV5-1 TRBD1 CASSLGTGGDGYIQYF
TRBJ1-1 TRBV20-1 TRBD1 CSARNRGANTEAFF
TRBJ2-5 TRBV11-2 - CASSLGGPGTRETQYF
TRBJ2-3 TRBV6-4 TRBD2 CASSDRTSGGADTQYF
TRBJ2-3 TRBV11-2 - CASSLVGGPGTQYF
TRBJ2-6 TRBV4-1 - CASSQESTSGANVLTF
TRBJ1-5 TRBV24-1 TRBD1 CATSDRSGQGSQPQHF
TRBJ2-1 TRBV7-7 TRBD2 CASNLAGQYNEQFF
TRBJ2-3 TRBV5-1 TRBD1 CASSPQTGSTDTQYF
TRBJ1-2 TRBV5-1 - CASSPGVRGSGGYTF
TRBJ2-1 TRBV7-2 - CASSLRTGYNEQFF
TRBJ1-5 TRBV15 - CATSRLGGGNQPQHF
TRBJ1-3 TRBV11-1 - CASSFGQRSSGNTIYF
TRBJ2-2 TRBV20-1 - CSARDPFGAVRTGELFF
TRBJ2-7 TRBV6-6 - CASSYSRDVPSYEQYF